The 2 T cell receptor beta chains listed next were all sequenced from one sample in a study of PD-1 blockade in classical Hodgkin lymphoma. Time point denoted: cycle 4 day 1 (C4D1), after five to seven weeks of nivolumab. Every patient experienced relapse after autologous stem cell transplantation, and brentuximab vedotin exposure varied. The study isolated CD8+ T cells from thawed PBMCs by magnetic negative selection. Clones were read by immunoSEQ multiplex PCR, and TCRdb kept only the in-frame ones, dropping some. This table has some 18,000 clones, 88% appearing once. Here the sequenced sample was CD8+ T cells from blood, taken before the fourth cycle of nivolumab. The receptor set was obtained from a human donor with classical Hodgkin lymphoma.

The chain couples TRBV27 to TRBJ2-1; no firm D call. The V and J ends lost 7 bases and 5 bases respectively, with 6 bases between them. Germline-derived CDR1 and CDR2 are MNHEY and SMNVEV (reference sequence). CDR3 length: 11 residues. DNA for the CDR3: TGTGCCAGCAATCGGAACAATGAGCAGTTCTTC. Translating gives CASNRNNEQFF.

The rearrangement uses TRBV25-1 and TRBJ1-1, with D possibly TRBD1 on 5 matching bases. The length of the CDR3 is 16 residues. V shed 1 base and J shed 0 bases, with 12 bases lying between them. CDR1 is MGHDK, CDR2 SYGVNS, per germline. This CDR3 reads CASSELGDGLNTEAFF. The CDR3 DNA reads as TGTGCCAGCAGTGAATTGGGGGACGGATTGAACACTGAAGCTTTCTTT. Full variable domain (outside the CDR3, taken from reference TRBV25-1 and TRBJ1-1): EADIYQTPRYLVIGTGKKITLECSQTMGHDKMYWYQQDPGMELHLIHYSYGVNSTEKGDLSSESTVSRIRTEHFPLTLESARPSHTSQYLCASSELGDGLNTEAFFGQGTRLTVV.